This TCR beta chain was identified in a study of shared clonotypes between healthy human individuals. The CDR3 has 16 amino acids. Germline V gene lookup returns CDR1 SGHNT and CDR2 YYREEE (reference sequence). Concerning this clone: One base separates it from a far larger clone, so it is likely a read error.

Data came from immunoSEQ multiplex PCR; TCRdb stores just in-frame clones and leaves some out. Of about half a million clones in the sample, over 70% were seen once. The sample consisted of PBMCs. V gene TRBV5-4 combines with J gene TRBJ2-1; possibly TRBD1 or TRBD2 for D (6 bases each). The TCR comes from a woman between 40 and 50 years old in good health. Some clones in this sample may be carry-over from other donors' samples. CDR3 DNA sequence: TGTGCCAGCAGCCTGGGGGGCACGAGCTCCTACGATGAGCAGTTCTTC. This gives the protein CASSLGGTSSYDEQFF.